What follows describes a single T cell receptor (beta chain). Antigen: not known. This entry comes from a study of cytomegalovirus exposure and HLA in healthy donors. Study conclusions and caveats: In a later analysis, V- and J-gene trimming of beta chains associated with a DCLRE1C missense variant, replicated independently.

CDR1 and CDR2 from the germline V gene are SGDLS and YYNGEE. This CDR3 contains 18 residues. Trimming took 0 bases from V and 4 from J; bases not matched to a gene: 13. This PCR relied on a set of 60 Vbeta primers and 13 Jbeta primers. This table comes from immunoSEQ multiplex PCR, and its TCRdb copy is limited to in-frame clones, with some not included. Of approximately 290,000 clones in the sample, 75% to 90% were seen once. The TCR sequence derives from a girl aged 2 to 9 in good health and CMV-seronegative. Specimen: PBMCs. V and J are TRBV9 and TRBJ2-1, with 7 bases matching TRBD2. The CDR3 DNA reads as TGTGCCAGCAGCGTAGTCGAGGGACCTAGCGGAGCTTACAATGAGCAGTTCTTC. This codes for CASSVVEGPSGAYNEQFF.